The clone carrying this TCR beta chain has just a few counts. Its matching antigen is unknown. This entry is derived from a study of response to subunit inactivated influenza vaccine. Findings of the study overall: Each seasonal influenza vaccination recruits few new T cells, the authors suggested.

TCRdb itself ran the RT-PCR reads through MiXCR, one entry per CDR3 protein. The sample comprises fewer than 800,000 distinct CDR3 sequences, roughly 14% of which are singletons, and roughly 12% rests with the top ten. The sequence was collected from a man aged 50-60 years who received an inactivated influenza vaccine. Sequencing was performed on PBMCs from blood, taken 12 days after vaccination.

The CDR3 DNA sequence: TGTGCCAGCAGTTTTTTCGGGCTTGGGGGCAATGAGCAGTTCTTC. Amino acid sequence: CASSFFGLGGNEQFF. The gene calls are TRBV28 and TRBJ2-1; D tentatively reads TRBD1 or TRBD2 (5 bases each). Trimming shortened V by 3 bases and J by 6 bases, and 15 bases separated the two germline ends. This CDR3 has 15 residues. Germline lookup yields CDR1 MDHEN and CDR2 SYDVKM.